This T cell receptor beta chain is from a study of T cell responses to AZD1222 COVID-19 vaccine (dated by TCRdb to the early 2020s). At the level of the whole study: AZD1222 recipients whose second dose came at about 4 weeks and those whose second dose came at about 12 weeks were combined into one group, since spike-specific TCR depth and breadth did not differ between the two schedules. Trial participants were enrolled into age subgroups of 18-55, 56-69 and 70-plus years, which contained about 150, 27 and 61 TCR-sequenced participants, respectively. A total of 233 trial participants underwent TCR sequencing, of whom some 200 had received two doses of AZD1222 and 26 had received two doses of the MenACWY control vaccine. The study at large found these results: In the small 56-69-year group, the increase in depth fell short of significance, most likely because of low power. After two AZD1222 doses, both the breadth and the depth of spike-specific TCRs were significantly higher than at day 0 and than in MenACWY recipients. Participants were mostly white British, with more females than males. The authors suggested clonal diversity may have been underestimated. Reportedly, almost half of the unique spike-specific TCRs recognized epitopes lying outside the regions that are mutated in the B.1.351 and B.1.1.7 variants. No day 14 peak-response samples were available, so repertoires were characterized only after the peak T cell response. Conclusions about previously exposed vaccinees are limited because only 6 or 7 AZD1222 recipients were SARS-CoV-2 seropositive at baseline. CD4 TCRs associated with the vaccine covered the entire spike protein, and the dominant responses were in regions 160-218 and 743-854.

Taken from cysteine to phenylalanine, the CDR3 has 16 residues. The read is trimmed to its CDR3 DNA, 48 bases read in frame from base 1. Clipping removes 0 bases from V and 8 bases from J, with 5 as the unmatched junction base count. CDR1 LGHNA and CDR2 YNFKEQ are derived from the germline V gene. Concerning this clone itself: Its antigen remains undetermined. No qualities accompany the bases; no much larger clone lies one base away.

The CDR3 regions of human TCRbeta chains were analyzed by immunosequencing. Per the original workflow: TCRs in the repertoires were matched against a reference library of SARS-CoV-2-specific TCRs that had been generated with the MIRA antigen-specificity platform. Breadth meant the fraction of unique TCRs that were SARS-CoV-2-associated, whereas depth meant the fraction of total T cells that were SARS-CoV-2-associated. Each spike-specific TCR was assigned to its reactive spike region and to a CD4 or CD8 class using the MIRA data. Log10-transformed breadth and depth values were compared by one-way ANOVA with Sidak's multiple comparisons tests. TCRdb mirrors the immuneACCESS table, restricted to in-frame sequences. Some clones are absent from its copies; in checked studies, under half trace to an unresolved V gene, and the reason for the others is unknown. The V and J calls and clone size come from that table; D and trimming were worked out from the DNA. The sample table shows 170,000 or so clones, and 85% to 95% are seen once. Roughly 1% of the sample goes to the ten largest clones.

Explained via the paper, the time point label denotes: baseline before first vaccination. Samples from vaccinated people were obtained from the UK trials COV001 and COV002, which included a single-blind randomized controlled phase 2/3 trial of AZD1222 (ChAdOx1 nCoV-19) in healthy adults. Trial participant PBMC samples were collected at day 0 and day 28 after the second dose for TCRbeta chain sequencing. The sequence joins TRBV4-2 to TRBJ1-4, with TRBD1 identical over 11 junction bases. This sequence was found in an adult in good health. The sample here was peripheral blood, taken on day 0 of AZD1222 vaccination. The bases are TGTGCCAGCAGCCAAGAAGGGACAGGGGGAGGGGAAAAACTGTTTTTT. This gives the protein CASSQEGTGGGEKLFF.